This TCR beta chain was identified in a study of T cell repertoires in cytomegalovirus infection. Across the study: Public TCR beta signatures indicated both CMV infection and matching HLA type.

Overall study findings and caveats: Totalled public TCR beta family frequency picked out people who carried CMV plus the relevant HLA. There were HLA-C-restricted CMV-specific TCR beta clonotypes dominating the ex vivo response.

In germline, CDR1 is DFQATT, CDR2 SNEGSKA (reference sequence). CDR3 length: 15 residues. V was clipped by 6 bases and J by 4 bases; unmatched bases: 11. This clonotype was counted at least ten times. Its antigen is undetermined. TCRdb re-called the reads with MiXCR, one entry per CDR3 protein. The repertoire has under 350,000 distinct CDR3 sequences, around 9.1% of them found once; the top ten carry approximately 2.3%. This rearrangement joins TRBV20-1 to TRBJ2-1; TRBD2 matches 8 bases. This sequence was found in a human donor in good health (CMV status not recorded). Some clones in this sample may be carry-over from other donors' samples. The sample was PBMCs. In DNA, the CDR3 is TGCAGTGCAAGACCTTTTTCGGGGGGGTACAATGAGCAGTTCTTC. This codes for CSARPFSGGYNEQFF.